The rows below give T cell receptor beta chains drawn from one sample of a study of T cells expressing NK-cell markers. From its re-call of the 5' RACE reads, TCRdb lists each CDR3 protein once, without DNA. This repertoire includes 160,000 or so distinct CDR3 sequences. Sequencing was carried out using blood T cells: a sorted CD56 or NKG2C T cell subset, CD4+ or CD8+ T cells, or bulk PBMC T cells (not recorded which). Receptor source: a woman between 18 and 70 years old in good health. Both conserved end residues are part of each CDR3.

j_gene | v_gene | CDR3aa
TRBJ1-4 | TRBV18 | CASSLQGAYEKLFF
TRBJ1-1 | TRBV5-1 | CASREDKRNTEAFF
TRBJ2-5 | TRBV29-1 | CSVEPGTRPETQYF
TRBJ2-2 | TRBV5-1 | CASSLKGQGGGELFF
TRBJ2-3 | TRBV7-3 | CASSYGTSGSSDTQYF
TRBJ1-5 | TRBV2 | CASSEFLGMYSNQPQHF
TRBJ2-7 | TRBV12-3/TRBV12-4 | CASKYGTGVGEQYF
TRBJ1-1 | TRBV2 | CASSQQFEAFF
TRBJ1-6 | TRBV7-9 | CASSSGRSNSPLHF
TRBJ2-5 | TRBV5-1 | CASSPNPTRVGETQYF
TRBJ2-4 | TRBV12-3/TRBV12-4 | CASSPTAKLAKNIQYF
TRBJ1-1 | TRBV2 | CASRKQGGWHTEAFF
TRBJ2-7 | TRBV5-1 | CASSPQRQGGREQYF
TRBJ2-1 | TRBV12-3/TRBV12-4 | CASSPTGNSYNEQFF
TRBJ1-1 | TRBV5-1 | CASRVLWGGTEAFF
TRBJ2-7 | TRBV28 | CASSLLFYEQYF
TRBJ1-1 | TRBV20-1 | CSASGGTSGGVREAFF
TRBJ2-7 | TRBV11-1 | CASSPRTGGVYEQYF
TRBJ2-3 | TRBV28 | CASSLTRGWDTQYF
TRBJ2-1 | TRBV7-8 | CASSSRDRGREREQFF
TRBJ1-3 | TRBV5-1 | CASSSQGGRAGNTIYF
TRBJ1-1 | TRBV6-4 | CASSLWGVPSSSAGGEAFF
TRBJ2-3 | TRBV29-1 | CSVEDQIGTNTDTQYF
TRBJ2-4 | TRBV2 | CASRGDLAIAKNIQYF
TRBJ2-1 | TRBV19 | CASSIAGGVWNEQFF
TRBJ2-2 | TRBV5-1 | CASSLGRAWGTGELFF
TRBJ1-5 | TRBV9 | CASSTRGDTNQPQHF
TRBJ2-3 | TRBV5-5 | CASSPVPRNTDTQYF
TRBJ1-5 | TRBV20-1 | CSAREQGYNQPQHF
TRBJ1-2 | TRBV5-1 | CASGNRRYGYTF
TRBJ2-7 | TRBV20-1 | CSASGGKLYEQYF
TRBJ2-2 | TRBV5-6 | CASSWTGDGELFF
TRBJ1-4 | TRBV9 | CASSVGTQSTNEKLFF
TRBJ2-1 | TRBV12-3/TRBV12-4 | CARRDRGNNEQFF
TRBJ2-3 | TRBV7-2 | CASSLANGVVSDTQYF